The 30 T cell receptor beta chains listed next were all sequenced from one sample in a study of immune reconstitution after stem cell transplant in scleroderma. TCRdb reanalysed the RT-PCR reads using MiXCR and keeps one entry per CDR3 protein. In the table there are roughly 2,500 distinct CDR3 sequences, more than 10% of which are singletons. Sampling was performed before or after autologous hematopoietic stem cell transplantation (not recorded which). Receptors originate from a female donor with systemic sclerosis.

This clonotype has more than one count but fewer than ten. V is TRBV5-1 and J is TRBJ1-1; weak D call: TRBD1 (6 bases). Between the trimmed V and J ends, which lost 2 bases and 4 bases, there was a span of 12 bases. Germline loops: CDR1 SGHRS, CDR2 YFSETQ. The CDR3 loop spans 14 amino acids. The CDR3 region has the DNA TGCGCCAGCAGCTTAGAGAGGGGGAGCACTGAAGCTTTCTTT. Encoded protein: CASSLERGSTEAFF.

The rearrangement links TRBV5-5 to TRBJ2-7; 10 positions match TRBD1. The germline V gene has CDR1 SGHKS and CDR2 YYEKEE (reference sequence). Losses at the gene ends were 0 bases for V and 3 bases for J; bases not matched to a gene: 3. This CDR3 has 15 amino acids. The CDR3 DNA reads as TGTGCCAGCAGCTTGGCGGGGACAGGGGTCTACGAGCAGTACTTC. It encodes CASSLAGTGVYEQYF.

By share, this clonotype counts as medium-sized (0.01 to 0.1%). The chain carries TRBV20-1 and TRBJ2-3; 7 bases are shared with TRBD2. V gave up 3 bases and J gave up 3 bases; unmatched junction bases: 9. Germline values: CDR1 DFQATT, CDR2 SNEGSKA (reference sequence). The CDR3 contains 15 residues. In DNA form, the CDR3 reads TGCAGTGCTAGCCGCACTAGCGCGAGGACAGATACGCAGTATTTT. This translates into CSASRTSARTDTQYF.

Relative to its sample, this clonotype is medium-sized. CDR3 coding DNA: TGTGCCAGCATGGGGTTGGATAATGAAAAACTGTTTTTT. Translation gives CASMGLDNEKLFF. J is TRBJ1-4 and V is TRBV12-3 or TRBV12-4; the D is unclear. CDR3 size: 13 residues. Trimming removed 7 bases at V and 4 bases at J, with 10 bases between.

A few counts support this clonotype. This chain joins TRBV5-1 and TRBJ2-7, with 7 bases identical to TRBD1. CDR3 length: 14 residues. Germline CDR1 and CDR2: SGHRS and YFSETQ. Trimming at V came to 0 bases and at J to 5 bases, leaving 5 bases not matched to a gene. The chain's CDR3 is CASSLETGIDEQYF. CDR3 nucleotides: TGCGCCAGCAGCTTGGAGACAGGGATTGACGAGCAGTACTTC.

Sample share makes this clonotype medium-sized. The chain employs TRBV7-2 and TRBJ2-6, with TRBD2 as a possible D gene (5 bases). V dropped 5 bases and J dropped 0 bases, with 8 bases sitting between them. CDR1 and CDR2 (germline): SGHTA, FQGNSA. This CDR3 region has 15 residues. The CDR3 is CASSEGDSGANVLTF. CDR3 bases: TGTGCCAGCAGCGAGGGAGACTCTGGGGCCAACGTCCTGACTTTC.

The chain has TRBV6-1 and TRBJ2-1, with D maybe TRBD2 (5 bases). Germline CDR1 is MNHNS and CDR2 is SASEGT. V lost 6 bases to trimming and J lost 2 bases, with 11 bases between them. The CDR3 covers 14 residues. CDR3 region: CASSLVSAYNEQFF. The CDR3 bases are TGTGCCAGCAGCTTAGTTAGCGCCTACAATGAGCAGTTCTTC.

The V call is TRBV5-6, the J call TRBJ2-4; D possibly corresponds to TRBD1 (6 bases). The germline V gene encodes CDR1 SGHDT and CDR2 YYEEEE. The CDR3 has 11 amino acids. Trimming left V 4 bases short and J 15 bases short, with 14 bases between. Written as DNA, the CDR3 is TGTGCCAGCAGCAGCACAGGGATTAGGTACTTC. Its translation is CASSSTGIRYF. The whole variable domain, filled in from reference TRBV5-6 and TRBJ2-4, reads DAGVTQSPTHLIKTRGQQVTLRCSPKSGHDTVSWYQQALGQGPQFIFQYYEEEERQRGNFPDRFSGHQFPNYSSELNVNALLLGDSALYLCASSSTGIRYFGAGTRLSVL.

This clonotype rates as large (0.1 to 1%). V usage is TRBV5-6 and J usage is TRBJ2-7, with 8 bases that match TRBD2. Losses at the gene ends were 4 bases for V and 4 bases for J; bases not matched to a gene: 16. The CDR3 totals 17 residues. Germline CDR1 reads SGHDT; CDR2 reads YYEEEE. CDR3 in DNA: TGTGCCAGCAGCCGGGGGTTGGCGACTAGCGTTCCTTACGAGCAGTACTTC. Protein product: CASSRGLATSVPYEQYF.

This chain links TRBV12-3 or TRBV12-4 with TRBJ2-7; no reliable D call. V gave up 3 bases and J gave up 6 bases, with 9 bases separating them. This CDR3 has 12 residues. This CDR3 reads CASSFGRSEQYF. CDR3 coding DNA: TGTGCCAGCAGTTTCGGTAGGAGCGAGCAGTACTTC.

This clonotype has only a few counts. This chain uses TRBV29-1 with TRBJ2-5, with D uncertain. CDR3 length: 10 amino acids. Germline CDR1 SQVTM, CDR2 ANQGSEA. V was clipped by 7 bases and J by 2 bases, with 5 bases between them. This CDR3 reads CSAAQETQYF. CDR3 coding DNA: TGCAGCGCGGCACAAGAGACCCAGTACTTC. Using reference TRBV29-1 and TRBJ2-5 for the parts outside the CDR3, the full variable domain is SAVISQKPSRDICQRGTSLTIQCQVDSQVTMMFWYRQQPGQSLTLIATANQGSEATYESGFVIDKFPISRPNLTFSTLTVSNMSPEDSSIYLCSAAQETQYFGPGTRLLVL.

This clonotype has only a few counts. The chain links TRBV6-5 to TRBJ1-6; D is unclear. The length of the CDR3 is 15 residues. V was pared by 2 bases and J by 5 bases, with 10 bases between. Looked up from germline, CDR1 is MNHEY and CDR2 is SVGAGI. The CDR3 loop is CASSYGQANNSPLHF. For the CDR3, the DNA is TGTGCCAGCAGTTACGGGCAGGCAAATAATTCACCCCTCCACTTT.

The rearrangement uses TRBV20-1 and TRBJ2-3; D is tentatively TRBD1 or TRBD2 (5 bases each). Germline V gene data show CDR1 as DFQATT and CDR2 as SNEGSKA (reference sequence). The CDR3 runs to 15 residues. The V gene lost 2 bases and the J gene lost 1 base, with 13 bases spanning the gap. CDR3 protein: CSARRRMGGTDTQYF. The CDR3 DNA sequence: TGCAGTGCTAGACGCAGGATGGGGGGCACAGATACGCAGTATTTT.

This rearrangement joins TRBV29-1 to TRBJ2-3; 8 bases match TRBD1. This CDR3 spans 14 amino acids. In germline, CDR1 is SQVTM, CDR2 ANQGSEA. Germline trimming cut 4 bases from V and 4 bases from J; bases unmatched to any gene: 7. For the CDR3, the DNA is TGCAGCGTTGTACAGGGGGTAATCGCAGATACGCAGTATTTT. Encoded protein: CSVVQGVIADTQYF.

A few counts support this clonotype. The V call is TRBV5-1, the J call TRBJ2-5; the D is unclear. CDR3 length: 11 residues. Trimming pared 0 bases from V and 5 bases from J, leaving 2 bases between. The germline V gene encodes CDR1 SGHRS and CDR2 YFSETQ. This CDR3 reads CASSLDETQYF. The CDR3 DNA reads TGCGCCAGCAGCTTGGACGAGACCCAGTACTTC.

In its sample, this clonotype ranks as large. The genes are TRBV3-1 and TRBJ2-3, with TRBD2 matching 7 bases. V gave up 1 base and J gave up 3 bases; unmatched junction bases: 1. Per germline, CDR1 LGHDT and CDR2 YNNKEL (reference sequence). The CDR3 runs to 14 residues. CDR3 sequence reads: CASSQGEGTDTQYF. As DNA, the CDR3 is TGTGCCAGCAGCCAAGGGGAGGGTACAGATACGCAGTATTTT.

By sample share, this clonotype is medium-sized. J is TRBJ2-1 and V is TRBV5-4, with D possibly TRBD2 on 7 matching bases. CDR1 is SGHNT and CDR2 is YYREEE in the germline V gene (reference sequence). Trimming pared 4 bases from V and 5 bases from J, leaving 13 bases between. The CDR3 loop spans 14 amino acids. CDR3 sequence: CASSPRGAHNEQFF. The DNA for the CDR3 is TGTGCCAGCAGCCCACGGGGGGCCCACAATGAGCAGTTCTTC.

The chain links TRBV5-1 to TRBJ2-1; TRBD1 is a possible D gene (5 bases). Germline loops: CDR1 SGHRS, CDR2 YFSETQ. V lost 7 bases, J lost 0 bases, and 17 bases lay in between. The CDR3 has 16 amino acids. The DNA of the CDR3 is TGCGCCAGCGGCGTCCTCCAGGGAAACTCCTACAATGAGCAGTTCTTC. Amino acids: CASGVLQGNSYNEQFF.

The rearrangement uses TRBV29-1 and TRBJ1-2, with D maybe TRBD1 (5 bases). CDR1 and CDR2 from the germline V gene are SQVTM and ANQGSEA. V was clipped by 6 bases and J by 1 base, with 12 bases between them. The CDR3 consists of 13 residues. The CDR3, as DNA: TGCAGCGTGGCTGTGGGGGTTAACTATGGCTACACCTTC. As protein: CSVAVGVNYGYTF.

This clonotype was found a few times. The chain links TRBV10-3 to TRBJ1-5; D is unresolved. The CDR3 is 11 amino acids. The germline V gene has CDR1 ENHRY and CDR2 SYGVKD. V was clipped by 6 bases and J by 9 bases, with 9 bases between them. The CDR3 DNA is TGTGCCATCAGACCTTGGGGGCCCCAGCATTTT. Encoded protein: CAIRPWGPQHF.

This clonotype is labeled medium-sized. The V call is TRBV20-1, the J call TRBJ2-3; 13 nucleotides line up with TRBD2. Germline assignment: CDR1 DFQATT and CDR2 SNEGSKA (reference sequence). The CDR3 sequence is 15 residues long. V was clipped by 6 bases and J by 4 bases; unmatched bases: 7. The CDR3 sequence is CSAPGTSGVPDTQYF. The CDR3 DNA is TGCAGTGCCCCCGGGACTAGCGGGGTTCCAGATACGCAGTATTTT.

This clonotype has only a few counts. The gene calls are TRBV10-3 and TRBJ2-7; the match to TRBD1 covers 10 bases. CDR3 size: 14 residues. V lost 5 bases and J lost 5; bases outside the gene matches: 6. Germline V gene lookup returns CDR1 ENHRY and CDR2 SYGVKD. CDR3 nucleotide sequence: TGTGCCATCAGTACCGGGACAGGGGACCACGAGCAGTACTTC. Protein sequence: CAISTGTGDHEQYF.

This clonotype was recorded a few times. The rearrangement links TRBV5-1 to TRBJ2-7; 8 nucleotides line up with TRBD1. Per the germline V gene, CDR1 is SGHRS and CDR2 is YFSETQ. V trimming: 1 base; J trimming: 7 bases; junction bases outside the gene matches: 10. The CDR3 has 15 residues. CDR3 DNA: TGCGCCAGCAGCTTGAGCGGACAGGGCGTGAGGGAGCAGTACTTC. Protein sequence: CASSLSGQGVREQYF.

This clonotype was detected a few times. An end of the junction differs from the germline gene, which may be a read error. The V and J genes are TRBV5-6 and TRBJ1-2; the D gene is possibly TRBD1 (5 bases). This CDR3 contains 14 residues. Germline lookup yields CDR1 SGHDT and CDR2 YYEEEE. In DNA form, the CDR3 reads TGTGCCAGCACCTTGACAGCCCTTCGGGGTGGCTACACCTTC. Its protein is CASTLTALRGGYTF.

This clonotype was counted a few times. The rearrangement links TRBV5-1 to TRBJ2-7; D gene ambiguous. The V end was cut by 0 bases, the J end by 5 bases, with 3 bases between. This CDR3 is 11 amino acids long. Germline V gene sequence: CDR1 SGHRS, CDR2 YFSETQ. CDR3 DNA: TGCGCCAGCAGCTTGGCCCACGAGCAGTACTTC. This gives the protein CASSLAHEQYF.

This clonotype is labeled as medium-sized. The chain joins TRBV2 to TRBJ2-1; D perhaps matches TRBD2 (5 bases). The CDR3 contains 15 residues. From germline, CDR1 is SNHLY and CDR2 FYNNEI. The V end lost 6 bases, the J end lost 2 bases, and 14 bases lay between the germline ends. DNA of the CDR3: TGTGCCAGCAGCGACCGGGAAATAACCTACAATGAGCAGTTCTTC. Translation: CASSDREITYNEQFF. Variable domain in full (rest from reference TRBV2 and TRBJ2-1): EPEVTQTPSHQVTQMGQEVILRCVPISNHLYFYWYRQILGQKVEFLVSFYNNEISEKSEIFDDQFSVERPDGSNFTLKIRSTKLEDSAMYFCASSDREITYNEQFFGPGTRLTVL.

This chain joins TRBV4-3 and TRBJ2-3; either TRBD1 or TRBD2 may fit D (5 bases each). V lost 10 bases to trimming and J lost 2 bases, with 10 bases between them. The CDR3 length is 12 residues. Germline assignment: CDR1 LGHNA and CDR2 YSLEER. In DNA, the CDR3 is TGCGCCACTCGGGACCTCACAGATACGCAGTATTTT. Its protein is CATRDLTDTQYF.

The CDR3, as DNA: TGCAGTGCTAGAGATCCGGGGACTAGCGGGGGGGCGGACAATGAGCAGTTCTTC. It codes for CSARDPGTSGGADNEQFF. This chain uses TRBV20-1 with TRBJ2-1; TRBD2 agrees at 16 bases. The CDR3 extends over 18 amino acids. Germline lookup yields CDR1 DFQATT and CDR2 SNEGSKA (reference sequence). The V segment lost 0 bases and the J segment 5 bases; nucleotides outside the gene matches: 7.

The chain carries TRBV6-6 and TRBJ2-5; tentative D call: TRBD2 (5 bases). The germline V gene encodes CDR1 MNHNY and CDR2 SVGAGI (reference sequence). The CDR3 extends over 14 amino acids. Deletions cut 3 bases from V and 5 bases from J, with 13 bases between. The CDR3, as DNA: TGTGCCAGCAGTTATACCCACGGCGGGGAGACCCAGTACTTC. Protein: CASSYTHGGETQYF.

This clonotype was observed a handful of times. J is TRBJ1-1 and V is TRBV20-1; D gene ambiguous. The V end was cut by 0 bases, the J end by 10 bases, with 12 bases between. From germline, CDR1 is DFQATT and CDR2 SNEGSKA (reference sequence). The CDR3 has 12 residues. CDR3 sequence (DNA): TGCAGTGCTAGAGATATTAGTGGCAGAGCTTTCTTT. This encodes CSARDISGRAFF.